This T cell receptor beta chain originates from a study of T cells in tuberculosis. The germline gives CDR1 SGHAT, CDR2 FQNNGV. V lost 0 bases, J lost 13 bases, and 13 bases lay in between. The CDR3 runs 13 residues. Profiled with immunoSEQ multiplex PCR; TCRdb holds only in-frame clones, not every one. The profile covers 55,000 to 70,000 clones, with under 90% appearing a single time and about 13% taken by the ten largest. Sorting used thawed, overnight-rested PBMC stained with anti-CD3, a viability dye and GMM-loaded CD1B tetramer. The CD1B tetramers carried C32 glucose monomycolate purified from Rhodococcus equi.

This receptor was taken from an adult woman with latent tuberculosis. The material sequenced was CD1b-GMM tetramer-negative cells sorted from PBMCs. The chain employs TRBV11-2 and TRBJ2-1, with D unclear. The CDR3 region is CASSLESRLGQFF. The CDR3 DNA follows: TGTGCCAGCAGCTTAGAATCTAGGTTAGGTCAGTTCTTC.